This paragraph covers one TCR beta chain sequence. The antigen is unknown. For the second PCR, which ran for about 6 to 11 cycles, a sample-barcoded 5' primer and a J-beta primer mix were used. TCRdb re-analysed the 5' RACE reads in MiXCR, keeping a single row per CDR3 protein. The sample lists about 1.8 million distinct CDR3 sequences, less than 50% seen once, with about 2.1% in the top ten. This CDR3 has 15 residues. The V end was cut by 3 bases, the J end by 7 bases, with 16 bases between. The data originate from a study of blood T cells in healthy people across ages. Study-level points and caveats: Diversity was estimated from one million T cells, and these estimates were considered underestimates. Fewer expanded clones and more diversity marked long-lived versus aged donors.

The donors, healthy Caucasians from Russia, were aged roughly 6 to 95. The sample consisted of blood. The sequence was collected from a woman between 40 and 50 years old in good health. The gene calls are TRBV12-3 or TRBV12-4 and TRBJ1-5; D unresolved. CDR3 nucleotide sequence: TGTGCCAGCAGTTTGAGCCTGGAGGGAGGGCAGCCCCAGCATTTT. Translating gives CASSLSLEGGQPQHF.